This TCR beta chain was captured by sequencing in a study of blood T cell repertoires in COVID-19. Sequenced by immunoSEQ multiplex PCR; TCRdb stores in-frame clones only, minus some. Here the sample spans roughly 360,000 clones, roughly four fifths being singletons. CDR3 length equals 16 residues. V was clipped by 5 bases and J by 5 bases, with 19 bases between them. In germline, CDR1 is SEHNR, CDR2 FQNEAQ (reference sequence). This TCR was recovered from a woman between 45 and 60 years old who had recovered from COVID-19. Material: PBMCs or T cells enriched from blood (not recorded which). The rearrangement joins TRBV7-9 to TRBJ2-1; D is possibly TRBD1 (6 bases). The DNA for the CDR3 is TGTGCCAGCAGCAACGACAGGAGCCTATGGGACAATGAGCAGTTCTTC. The encoded protein is CASSNDRSLWDNEQFF.